This T cell receptor beta chain derives from a study of brain metastases from non-small cell lung cancer. Study-level results: Brain metastases shared most TCR repertoire with primaries, with sparse T cells. Expanded T-cell clones appeared in around 58% of brain metastases over primaries.

Comment on this clone: Its antigen is as yet unknown. The germline gene is not matched at one end of the junction; a read error may be the cause.

Generated by immunoSEQ multiplex PCR, the TCRdb table keeps only in-frame clones and is missing some. In the table there are about 3,300 clones, about four fifths of which are singletons. CDR3 length: 14 amino acids. Germline V lookup: CDR1 WSHSY, CDR2 SAAADI. The receptor's source is a donor at least 40 years old with non-small cell lung cancer. This chain joins TRBV10-2 and TRBJ1-4, with 8 bases matching TRBD1. Sequences were obtained from primary lung tumor tissue. CDR3 in DNA: TGCGCCAGCACTGAGGACAGGGTTCGCGAAAAACTGTTTTTT. It encodes CASTEDRVREKLFF.